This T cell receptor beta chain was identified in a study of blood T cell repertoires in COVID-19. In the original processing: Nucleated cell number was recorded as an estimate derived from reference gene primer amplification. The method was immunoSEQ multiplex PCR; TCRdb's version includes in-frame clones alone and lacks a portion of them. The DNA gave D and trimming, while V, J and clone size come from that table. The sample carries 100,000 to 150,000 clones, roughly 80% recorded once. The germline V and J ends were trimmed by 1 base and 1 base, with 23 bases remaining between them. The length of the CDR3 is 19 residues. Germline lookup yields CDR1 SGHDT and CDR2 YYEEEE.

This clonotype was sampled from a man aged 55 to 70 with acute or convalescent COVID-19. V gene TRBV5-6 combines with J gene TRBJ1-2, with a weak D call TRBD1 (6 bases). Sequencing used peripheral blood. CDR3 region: CASSLNPVTGQPFNYGYTF. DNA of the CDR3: TGTGCCAGCAGCTTGAACCCCGTGACTGGACAGCCCTTTAACTATGGCTACACCTTC.